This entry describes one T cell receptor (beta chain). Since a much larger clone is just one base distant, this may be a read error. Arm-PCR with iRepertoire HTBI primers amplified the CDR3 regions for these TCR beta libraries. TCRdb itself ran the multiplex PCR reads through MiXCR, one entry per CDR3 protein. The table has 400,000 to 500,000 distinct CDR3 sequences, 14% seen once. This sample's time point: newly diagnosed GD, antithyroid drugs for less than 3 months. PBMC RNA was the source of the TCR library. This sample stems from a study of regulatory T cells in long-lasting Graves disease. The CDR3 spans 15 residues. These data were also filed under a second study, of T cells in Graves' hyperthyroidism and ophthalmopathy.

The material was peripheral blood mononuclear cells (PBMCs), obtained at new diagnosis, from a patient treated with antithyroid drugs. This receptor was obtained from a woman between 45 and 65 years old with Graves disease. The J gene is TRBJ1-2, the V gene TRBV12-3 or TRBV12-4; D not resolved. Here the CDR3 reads CGSTDSLEPYYGYTF. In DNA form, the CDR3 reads TGTGGCAGCACCGACTCTTTGGAGCCCTACTATGGCTACACCTTC.